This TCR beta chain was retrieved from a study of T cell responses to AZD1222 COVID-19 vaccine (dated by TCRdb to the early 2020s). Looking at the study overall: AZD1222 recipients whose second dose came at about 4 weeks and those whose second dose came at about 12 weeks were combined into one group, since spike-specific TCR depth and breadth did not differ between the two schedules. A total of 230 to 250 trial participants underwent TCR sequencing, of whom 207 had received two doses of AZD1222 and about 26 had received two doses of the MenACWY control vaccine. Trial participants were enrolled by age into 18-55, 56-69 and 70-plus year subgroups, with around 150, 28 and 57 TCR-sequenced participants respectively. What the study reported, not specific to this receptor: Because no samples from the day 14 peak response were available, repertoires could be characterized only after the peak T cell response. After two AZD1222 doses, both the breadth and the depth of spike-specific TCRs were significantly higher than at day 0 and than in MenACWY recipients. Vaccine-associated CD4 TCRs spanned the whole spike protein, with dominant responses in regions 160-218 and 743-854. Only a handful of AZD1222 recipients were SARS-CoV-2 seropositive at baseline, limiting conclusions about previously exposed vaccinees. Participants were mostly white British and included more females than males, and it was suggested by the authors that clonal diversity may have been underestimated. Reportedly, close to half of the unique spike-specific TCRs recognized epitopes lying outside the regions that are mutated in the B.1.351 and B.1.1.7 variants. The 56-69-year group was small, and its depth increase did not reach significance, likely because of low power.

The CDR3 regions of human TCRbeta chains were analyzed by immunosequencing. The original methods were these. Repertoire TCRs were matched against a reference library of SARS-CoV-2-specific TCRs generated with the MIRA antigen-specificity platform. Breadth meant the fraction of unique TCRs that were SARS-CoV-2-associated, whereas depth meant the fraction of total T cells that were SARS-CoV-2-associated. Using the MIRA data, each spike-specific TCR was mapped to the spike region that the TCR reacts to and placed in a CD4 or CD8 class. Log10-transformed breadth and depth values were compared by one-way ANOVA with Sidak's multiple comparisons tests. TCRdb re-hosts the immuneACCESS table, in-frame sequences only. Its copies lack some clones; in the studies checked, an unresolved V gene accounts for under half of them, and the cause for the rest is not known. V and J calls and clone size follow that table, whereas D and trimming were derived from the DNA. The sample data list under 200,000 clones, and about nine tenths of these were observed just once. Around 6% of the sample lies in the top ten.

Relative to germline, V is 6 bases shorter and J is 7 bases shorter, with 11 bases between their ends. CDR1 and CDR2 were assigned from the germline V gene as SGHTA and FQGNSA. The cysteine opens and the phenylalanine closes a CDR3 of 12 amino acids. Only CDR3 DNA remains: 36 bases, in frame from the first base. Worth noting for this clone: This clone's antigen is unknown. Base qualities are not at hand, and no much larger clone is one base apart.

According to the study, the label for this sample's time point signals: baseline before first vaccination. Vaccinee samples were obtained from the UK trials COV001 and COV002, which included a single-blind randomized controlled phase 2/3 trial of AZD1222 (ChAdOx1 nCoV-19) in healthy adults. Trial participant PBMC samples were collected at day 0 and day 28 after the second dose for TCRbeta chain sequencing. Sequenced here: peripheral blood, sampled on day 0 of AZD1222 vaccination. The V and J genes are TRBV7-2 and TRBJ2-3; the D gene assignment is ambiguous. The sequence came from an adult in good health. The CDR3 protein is CASRATDYTQYF. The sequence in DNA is TGTGCCAGCAGAGCTACTGACTATACGCAGTATTTT.